The present entry profiles one T cell receptor (beta chain) with its context. Its specificity is not known. A single base separates this from a much larger clone, so it may be a read error. These data originate in a study of post-analysis software for immune sequencing data. Overall study: Recorded disease courses covered relapsing-remitting, secondary progressive and progressive-relapsing multiple sclerosis. Some patients had no subtype annotation.

Germline V gene sequence: CDR1 MNHEY, CDR2 SVGAGI. V was shortened by 0 bases and J by 0 bases, with 6 bases between the two germline ends. This CDR3 spans 14 amino acids. Broader study findings: A handful of TRBV segments, including TRBV5-6, TRBV5-1 and TRBV20-1, were more frequent in patients than controls. A significant reduction in normalized Chao1 diversity was observed in multiple sclerosis patients versus controls. Those samples that were prepared in the same batch co-clustered strongly by F measure.

The library was made from cDNA and included unique molecular identifiers. T cells numbering roughly 1 to 10 million yielded cDNA molecules that totaled around 500,000. Each CDR3 protein gets one entry after TCRdb re-called the PCR reads with MiXCR. This table has about 820,000 distinct CDR3 sequences, approximately 57% appearing once. The V call is TRBV6-5, the J call TRBJ2-7, with D perhaps being TRBD1 or TRBD2 (5 bases each). The TCR comes from a girl aged 5 to 17 with multiple sclerosis. Sequenced material: blood. The CDR3 reads CASSYSGDSYEQYF. In nucleotides, the CDR3 is TGTGCCAGCAGTTACTCGGGGGACTCCTACGAGCAGTACTTC.